The clone carrying this TCR beta chain has only a few counts. Antigen: not known. Only in-frame clones appear in the TCRdb table, and some are missing; sequencing was by immunoSEQ multiplex PCR. The sample has 60,000 or so clones; 84% are singletons. This specimen comes from a study of T cell responses to AZD1222 COVID-19 vaccine. Across the study: Second doses at about 4 or about 12 weeks were pooled. Points from the study as a whole: Vaccine-associated CD4 TCRs spanned spike, dominant at 160-218 and 743-854. The donors showed a predominance of white British ancestry and of females, with possible underestimation of clonal diversity. Spike-specific TCR breadth and depth rose after two AZD1222 doses.

Trimming shortened V by 6 bases and J by 0 bases, and 10 bases separated the two germline ends. Germline CDR1 SGHDT, CDR2 YYEEEE. CDR3 length: 15 amino acids. Material: peripheral blood, obtained on day 0 of AZD1222 vaccination. The gene calls are TRBV5-6 and TRBJ2-6; D is undetermined. This TCR was sampled from an adult in good health. CDR3: CASTPLGSGANVLTF. The CDR3 bases are TGTGCCAGCACCCCCCTCGGCTCTGGGGCCAACGTCCTGACTTTC.